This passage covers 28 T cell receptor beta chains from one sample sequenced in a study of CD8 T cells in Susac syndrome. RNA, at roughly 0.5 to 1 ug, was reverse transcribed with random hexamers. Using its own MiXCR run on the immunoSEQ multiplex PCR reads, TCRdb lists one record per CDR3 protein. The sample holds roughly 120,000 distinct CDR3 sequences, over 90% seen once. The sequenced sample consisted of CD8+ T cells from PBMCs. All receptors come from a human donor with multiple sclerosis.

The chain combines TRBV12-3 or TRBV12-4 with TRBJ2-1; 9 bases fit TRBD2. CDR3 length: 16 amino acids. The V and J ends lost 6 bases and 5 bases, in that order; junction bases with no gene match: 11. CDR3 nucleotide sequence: TGTGCCAGCAGGACACCTCTAGCGGGGTCTAACAATGAGCAGTTCTTC. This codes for CASRTPLAGSNNEQFF.

The chain's CDR3 is CASSRDGSSYNSPLHF. Written as DNA, the CDR3 is TGTGCCAGCAGCCGGGACGGGAGCTCCTATAATTCACCCCTCCACTTT. The J gene is TRBJ1-6, the V gene TRBV5-6; tentatively, D is TRBD1 (5 bases). Trimming left V 4 bases short and J 0 bases short, with 11 bases between. The CDR3 totals 16 residues. Germline V gene data show CDR1 as SGHDT and CDR2 as YYEEEE.

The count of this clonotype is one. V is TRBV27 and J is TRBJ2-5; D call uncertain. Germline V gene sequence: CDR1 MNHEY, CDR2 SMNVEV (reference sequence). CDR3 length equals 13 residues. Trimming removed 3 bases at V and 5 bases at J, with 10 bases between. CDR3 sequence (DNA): TGTGCCAGCAGTTTGTCAGGTGGGGAGACCCAGTACTTC. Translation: CASSLSGGETQYF.

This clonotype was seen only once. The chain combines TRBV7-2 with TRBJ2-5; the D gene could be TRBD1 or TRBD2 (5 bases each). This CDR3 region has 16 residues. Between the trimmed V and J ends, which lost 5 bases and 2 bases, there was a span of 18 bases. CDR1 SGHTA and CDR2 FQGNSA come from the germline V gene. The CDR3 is CASSHFVGDAQETQYF. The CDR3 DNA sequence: TGTGCCAGCAGCCACTTTGTGGGGGATGCACAAGAGACCCAGTACTTC.

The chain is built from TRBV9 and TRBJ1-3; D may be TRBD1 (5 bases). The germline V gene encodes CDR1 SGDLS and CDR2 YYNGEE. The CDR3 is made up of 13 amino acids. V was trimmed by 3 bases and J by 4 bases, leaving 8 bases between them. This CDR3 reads CASSEDNGNTIYF. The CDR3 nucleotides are TGTGCCAGCAGCGAGGACAACGGAAACACCATATATTTT.

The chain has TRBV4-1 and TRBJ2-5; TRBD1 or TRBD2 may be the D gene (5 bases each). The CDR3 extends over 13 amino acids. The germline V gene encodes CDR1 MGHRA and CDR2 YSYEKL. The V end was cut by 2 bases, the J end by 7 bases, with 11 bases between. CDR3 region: CASSQRDGGTQYF. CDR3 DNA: TGCGCCAGCAGCCAACGGGACGGTGGGACCCAGTACTTC.

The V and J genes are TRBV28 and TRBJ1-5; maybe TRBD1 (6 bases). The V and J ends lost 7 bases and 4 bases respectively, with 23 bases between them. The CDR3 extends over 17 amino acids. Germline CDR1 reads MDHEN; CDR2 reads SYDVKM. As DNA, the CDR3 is TGTGCCAGCAACCAATTGGTGGGGGGCAGGAGGAATCAGCCCCAGCATTTT. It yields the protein CASNQLVGGRRNQPQHF.

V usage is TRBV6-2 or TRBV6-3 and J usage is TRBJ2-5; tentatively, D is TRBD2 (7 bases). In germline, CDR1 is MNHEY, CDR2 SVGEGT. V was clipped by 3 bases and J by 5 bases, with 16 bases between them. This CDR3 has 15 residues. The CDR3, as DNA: TGTGCCAGCAGTTATACCGGGGGAGGGGGGGAGACCCAGTACTTC. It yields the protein CASSYTGGGGETQYF.

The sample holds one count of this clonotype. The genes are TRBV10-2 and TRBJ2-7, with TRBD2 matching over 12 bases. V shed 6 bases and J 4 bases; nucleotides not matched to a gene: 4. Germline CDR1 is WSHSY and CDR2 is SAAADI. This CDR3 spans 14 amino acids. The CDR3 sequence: CASRPGTSGYEQYF. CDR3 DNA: TGCGCCAGCAGACCCGGGACTAGCGGGTACGAGCAGTACTTC.

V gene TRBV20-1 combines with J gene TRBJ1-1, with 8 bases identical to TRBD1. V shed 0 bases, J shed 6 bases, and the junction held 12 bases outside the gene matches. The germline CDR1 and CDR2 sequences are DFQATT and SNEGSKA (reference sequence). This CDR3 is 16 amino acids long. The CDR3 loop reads CSARDVPGQGLSEAFF. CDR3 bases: TGCAGTGCTAGAGATGTTCCCGGACAGGGCTTGTCTGAAGCTTTCTTT.

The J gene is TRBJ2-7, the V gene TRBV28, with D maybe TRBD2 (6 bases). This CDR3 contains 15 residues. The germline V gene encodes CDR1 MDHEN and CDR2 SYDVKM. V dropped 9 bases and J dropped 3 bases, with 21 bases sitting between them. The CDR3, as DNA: TGTGCCAGTACATTATTACGGGCGGGGAGCTACGAGCAGTACTTC. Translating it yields CASTLLRAGSYEQYF.

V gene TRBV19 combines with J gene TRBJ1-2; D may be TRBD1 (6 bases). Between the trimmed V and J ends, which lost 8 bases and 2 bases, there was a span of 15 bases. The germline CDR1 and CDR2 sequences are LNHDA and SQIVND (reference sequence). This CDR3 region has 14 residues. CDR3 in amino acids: CASARGRENYGYTF. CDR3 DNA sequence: TGTGCCAGTGCCCGGGGGCGGGAAAACTATGGCTACACCTTC.

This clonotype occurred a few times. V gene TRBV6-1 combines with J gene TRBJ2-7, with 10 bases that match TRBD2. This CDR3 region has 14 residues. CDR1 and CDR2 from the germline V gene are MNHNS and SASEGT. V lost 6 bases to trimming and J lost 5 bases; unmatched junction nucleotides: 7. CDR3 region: CASSSGLASNEQYF. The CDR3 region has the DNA TGTGCCAGCAGCTCGGGACTAGCGTCGAACGAGCAGTACTTC.

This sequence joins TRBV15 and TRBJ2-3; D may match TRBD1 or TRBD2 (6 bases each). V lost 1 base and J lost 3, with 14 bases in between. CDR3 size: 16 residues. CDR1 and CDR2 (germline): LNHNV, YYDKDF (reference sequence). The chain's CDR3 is CATSRGGSGATDTQYF. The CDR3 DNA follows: TGTGCCACCAGCAGAGGAGGATCGGGGGCGACAGATACGCAGTATTTT.

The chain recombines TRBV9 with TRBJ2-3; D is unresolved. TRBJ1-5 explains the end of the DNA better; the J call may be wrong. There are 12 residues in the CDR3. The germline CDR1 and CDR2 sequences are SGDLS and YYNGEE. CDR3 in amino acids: CASSGSTDTQHF. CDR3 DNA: TGTGCCAGCAGCGGAAGCACAGATACGCAGCATTTT.

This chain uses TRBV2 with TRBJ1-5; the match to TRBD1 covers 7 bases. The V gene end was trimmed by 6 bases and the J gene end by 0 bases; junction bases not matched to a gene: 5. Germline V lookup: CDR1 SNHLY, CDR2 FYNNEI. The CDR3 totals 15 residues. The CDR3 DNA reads TGTGCCAGCAGGTTGTCAGGGGGTAGCAATCAGCCCCAGCATTTT. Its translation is CASRLSGGSNQPQHF.

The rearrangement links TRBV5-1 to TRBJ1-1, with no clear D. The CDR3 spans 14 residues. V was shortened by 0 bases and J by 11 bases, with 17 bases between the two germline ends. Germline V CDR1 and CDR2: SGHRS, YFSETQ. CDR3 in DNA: TGCGCCAGCAGCTTGGGGGATCGGCTGAGTGAGGCTTTCTTT. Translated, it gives CASSLGDRLSEAFF.

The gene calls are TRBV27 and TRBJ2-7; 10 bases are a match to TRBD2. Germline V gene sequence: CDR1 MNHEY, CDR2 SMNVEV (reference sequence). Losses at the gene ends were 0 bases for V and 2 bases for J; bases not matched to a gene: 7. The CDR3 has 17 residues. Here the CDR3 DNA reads TGTGCCAGCAGTTTATCGCGCCCTAGCGGGGGCGCCTACGAGCAGTACTTC. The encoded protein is CASSLSRPSGGAYEQYF.

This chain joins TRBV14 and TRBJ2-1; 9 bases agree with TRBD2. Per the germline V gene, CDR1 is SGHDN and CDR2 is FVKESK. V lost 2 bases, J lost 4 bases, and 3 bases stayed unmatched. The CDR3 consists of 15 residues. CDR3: CASSQNSGSYNEQFF. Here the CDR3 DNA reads TGTGCCAGCAGCCAAAATAGCGGGAGTTACAATGAGCAGTTCTTC.

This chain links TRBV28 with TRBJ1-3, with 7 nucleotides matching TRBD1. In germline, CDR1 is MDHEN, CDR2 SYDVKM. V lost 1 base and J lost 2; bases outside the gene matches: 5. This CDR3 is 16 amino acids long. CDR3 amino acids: CASSLSDRGPGNTIYF. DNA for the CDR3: TGTGCCAGCAGTTTATCCGATAGGGGGCCTGGAAACACCATATATTTT.

The CDR3 region has the DNA TGTGCCAGCAGCTTACGCTCAGGGGACAACACCATATATTTT. Its translation is CASSLRSGDNTIYF. This rearrangement joins TRBV7-9 to TRBJ1-3, with D maybe TRBD1 (6 bases). Germline V gene data show CDR1 as SEHNR and CDR2 as FQNEAQ (reference sequence). The CDR3 has 14 amino acids. Trimming pared 2 bases from V and 7 bases from J, leaving 12 bases between.

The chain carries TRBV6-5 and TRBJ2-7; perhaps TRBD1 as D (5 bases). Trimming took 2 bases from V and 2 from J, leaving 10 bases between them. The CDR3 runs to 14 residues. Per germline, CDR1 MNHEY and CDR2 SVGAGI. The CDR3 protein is CASSYGQGTYEQYF. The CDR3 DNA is TGTGCCAGCAGTTACGGGCAGGGAACCTACGAGCAGTACTTC.

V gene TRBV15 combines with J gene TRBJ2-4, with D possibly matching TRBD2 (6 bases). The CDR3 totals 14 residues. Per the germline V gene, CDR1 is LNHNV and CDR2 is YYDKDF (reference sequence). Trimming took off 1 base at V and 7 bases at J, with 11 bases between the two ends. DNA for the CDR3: TGTGCCACCAGCAGAGCTGGAGGGGCGAACATTCAGTACTTC. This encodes CATSRAGGANIQYF.

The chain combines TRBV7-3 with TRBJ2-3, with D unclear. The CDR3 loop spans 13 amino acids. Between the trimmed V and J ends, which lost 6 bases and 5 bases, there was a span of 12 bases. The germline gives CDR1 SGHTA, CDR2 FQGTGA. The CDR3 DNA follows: TGTGCCAGCAGGTCTCTACAGAAAGATACGCAGTATTTT. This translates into CASRSLQKDTQYF.

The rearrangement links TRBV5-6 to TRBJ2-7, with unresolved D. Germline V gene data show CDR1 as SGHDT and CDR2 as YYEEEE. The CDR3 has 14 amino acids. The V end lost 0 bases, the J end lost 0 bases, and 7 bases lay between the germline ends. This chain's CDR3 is CASSLDRNSYEQYF. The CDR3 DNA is TGTGCCAGCAGCTTGGACAGAAACTCCTACGAGCAGTACTTC. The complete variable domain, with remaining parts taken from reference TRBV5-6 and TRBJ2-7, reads DAGVTQSPTHLIKTRGQQVTLRCSPKSGHDTVSWYQQALGQGPQFIFQYYEEEERQRGNFPDRFSGHQFPNYSSELNVNALLLGDSALYLCASSLDRNSYEQYFGPGTRLTVT.

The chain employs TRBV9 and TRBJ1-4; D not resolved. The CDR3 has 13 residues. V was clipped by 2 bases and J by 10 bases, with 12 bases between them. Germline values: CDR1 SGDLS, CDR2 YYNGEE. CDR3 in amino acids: CASSVQEFGKLFF. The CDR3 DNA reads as TGTGCCAGCAGCGTTCAGGAGTTCGGAAAACTGTTTTTT.

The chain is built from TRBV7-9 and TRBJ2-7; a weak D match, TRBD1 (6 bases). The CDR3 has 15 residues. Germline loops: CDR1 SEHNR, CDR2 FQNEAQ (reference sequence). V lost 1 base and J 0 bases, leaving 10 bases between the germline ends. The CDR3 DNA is TGTGCCAGCAGCTTAGAAGGGGGACCCTCCTACGAGCAGTACTTC. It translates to CASSLEGGPSYEQYF.

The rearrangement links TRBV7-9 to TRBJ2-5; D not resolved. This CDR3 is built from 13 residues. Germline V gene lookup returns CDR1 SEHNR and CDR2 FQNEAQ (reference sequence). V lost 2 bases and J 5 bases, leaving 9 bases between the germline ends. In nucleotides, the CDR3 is TGTGCCAGCAGCTTAACGATCGAGGAGACCCAGTACTTC. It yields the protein CASSLTIEETQYF. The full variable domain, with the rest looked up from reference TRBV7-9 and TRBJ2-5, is DTGVSQNPRHKITKRGQNVTFRCDPISEHNRLYWYRQTLGQGPEFLTYFQNEAQLEKSRLLSDRFSAERPKGSFSTLEIQRTEQGDSAMYLCASSLTIEETQYFGPGTRLLVL.